This is a list of T cell receptor beta chains from one sample in a study of shared clonotypes between healthy human individuals. Clones were read by immunoSEQ multiplex PCR, and TCRdb kept only the in-frame ones, dropping some. The data show 2,100,000 or so clones, 90% to 96% seen once. The sample consisted of naive CD4+ T cells sorted from blood. These receptors were taken from a man younger than 30 in good health. The CDR3 runs from the conserved cysteine through the conserved F or W. The order of the fields is CDR3 length, V gene, D gene, J gene, CDR3 protein. D genes are given only for firm matches.

len: 15; v_gene: TRBV7-2; d_gene: NA; j_gene: TRBJ1-5; CDR3aa: CASSLTSGAGQPQHF
len: 14; v_gene: TRBV10-3; d_gene: NA; j_gene: TRBJ1-3; CDR3aa: CAIGEGLLGNTIYF
len: 15; v_gene: TRBV30; d_gene: NA; j_gene: TRBJ1-4; CDR3aa: CAWSVGIGVTGPLFF
len: 15; v_gene: TRBV11-2; d_gene: NA; j_gene: TRBJ2-2; CDR3aa: CASSHLAMNTGELFF
len: 15; v_gene: TRBV7-9; d_gene: TRBD1; j_gene: TRBJ1-2; CDR3aa: CASSFNGTGSYGYTF
len: 14; v_gene: TRBV9; d_gene: NA; j_gene: TRBJ1-6; CDR3aa: CASSERTPNSPLHF
len: 12; v_gene: TRBV11-1; d_gene: NA; j_gene: TRBJ1-2; CDR3aa: CASSLGLYGYTF
len: 15; v_gene: TRBV21-1; d_gene: NA; j_gene: TRBJ1-6; CDR3aa: CASSILDPQISPLHF
len: 13; v_gene: TRBV5-4; d_gene: NA; j_gene: TRBJ1-1; CDR3aa: CASSLGGNTEAFF
len: 16; v_gene: TRBV15; d_gene: NA; j_gene: TRBJ2-1; CDR3aa: CATSRGGGASYNEQFF
len: 13; v_gene: TRBV6-6; d_gene: NA; j_gene: TRBJ1-3; CDR3aa: CASAGISGNTIYF
len: 14; v_gene: TRBV10-3; d_gene: TRBD1; j_gene: TRBJ2-2; CDR3aa: CAISRTGGTGELFF
len: 15; v_gene: TRBV5-1; d_gene: TRBD2; j_gene: TRBJ2-1; CDR3aa: CASSPDPGLVYEQFF
len: 18; v_gene: TRBV5-1; d_gene: NA; j_gene: TRBJ1-4; CDR3aa: CASSFVGREVGSDEKLFF
len: 16; v_gene: TRBV10-3; d_gene: TRBD1; j_gene: TRBJ2-1; CDR3aa: CAISRGPSGGSNEQFF
len: 13; v_gene: TRBV18; d_gene: NA; j_gene: TRBJ2-7; CDR3aa: CASSPTPVNEQYF
len: 15; v_gene: TRBV5-1; d_gene: TRBD2; j_gene: TRBJ2-5; CDR3aa: CASSLRAGTQETQYF
len: 15; v_gene: TRBV6-1; d_gene: TRBD1; j_gene: TRBJ2-2; CDR3aa: CASSATGIKAGELFF
len: 16; v_gene: TRBV10-2; d_gene: NA; j_gene: TRBJ2-3; CDR3aa: CASMGTGKAYTDTQYF
len: 16; v_gene: TRBV4-3; d_gene: TRBD2; j_gene: TRBJ2-7; CDR3aa: CASSQVAGVRSYEQYF
len: 15; v_gene: TRBV6-1; d_gene: NA; j_gene: TRBJ1-4; CDR3aa: CASSDRGATNEKLFF
len: 14; v_gene: TRBV10-2; d_gene: TRBD1; j_gene: TRBJ1-2; CDR3aa: CASRGTGLTDGYTF
len: 16; v_gene: TRBV18; d_gene: TRBD2; j_gene: TRBJ2-4; CDR3aa: CASSLTGTSGSNIQYF
len: 13; v_gene: TRBV7-2; d_gene: NA; j_gene: TRBJ2-1; CDR3aa: CASSRRGYNEQFF
len: 17; v_gene: TRBV25-1; d_gene: TRBD1; j_gene: TRBJ1-5; CDR3aa: CASSASTDRGGNQPQHF
len: 14; v_gene: TRBV2; d_gene: TRBD1; j_gene: TRBJ1-4; CDR3aa: CASSQQGVGEKLFF
len: 14; v_gene: TRBV25-1; d_gene: TRBD1; j_gene: TRBJ2-7; CDR3aa: CASSEVDRAYEQYF
len: 16; v_gene: TRBV7-2; d_gene: TRBD2; j_gene: TRBJ2-7; CDR3aa: CASSLLTSGGAYEQYF